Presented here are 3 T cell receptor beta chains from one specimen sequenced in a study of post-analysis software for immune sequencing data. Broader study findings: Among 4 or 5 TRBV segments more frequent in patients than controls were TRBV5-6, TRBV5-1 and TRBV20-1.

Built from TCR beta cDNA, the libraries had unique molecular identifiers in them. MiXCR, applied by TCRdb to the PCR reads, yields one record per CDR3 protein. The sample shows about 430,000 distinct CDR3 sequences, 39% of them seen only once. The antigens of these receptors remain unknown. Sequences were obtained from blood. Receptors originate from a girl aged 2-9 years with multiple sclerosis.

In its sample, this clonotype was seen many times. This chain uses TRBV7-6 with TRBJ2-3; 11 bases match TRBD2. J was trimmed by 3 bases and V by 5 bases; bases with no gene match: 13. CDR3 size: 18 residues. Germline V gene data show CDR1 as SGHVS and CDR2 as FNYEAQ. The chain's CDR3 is CASSVRYGLAGGTDTQYF. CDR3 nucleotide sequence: TGTGCCAGCAGCGTCCGGTACGGGCTAGCGGGAGGAACAGATACGCAGTATTTT.

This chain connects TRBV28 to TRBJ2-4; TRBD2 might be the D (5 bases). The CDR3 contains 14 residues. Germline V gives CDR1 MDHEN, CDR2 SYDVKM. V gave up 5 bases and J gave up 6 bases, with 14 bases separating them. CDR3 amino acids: CASSPAGGGNIQYF. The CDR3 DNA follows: TGTGCCAGCAGTCCAGCAGGAGGAGGAAACATTCAGTACTTC.

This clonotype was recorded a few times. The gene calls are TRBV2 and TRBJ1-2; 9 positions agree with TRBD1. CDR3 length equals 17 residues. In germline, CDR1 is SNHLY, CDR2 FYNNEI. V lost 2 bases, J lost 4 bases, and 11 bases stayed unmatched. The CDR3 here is CASSETLRDRVTYGYTF. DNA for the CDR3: TGTGCCAGCAGTGAAACCTTAAGGGACAGGGTCACCTATGGCTACACCTTC.